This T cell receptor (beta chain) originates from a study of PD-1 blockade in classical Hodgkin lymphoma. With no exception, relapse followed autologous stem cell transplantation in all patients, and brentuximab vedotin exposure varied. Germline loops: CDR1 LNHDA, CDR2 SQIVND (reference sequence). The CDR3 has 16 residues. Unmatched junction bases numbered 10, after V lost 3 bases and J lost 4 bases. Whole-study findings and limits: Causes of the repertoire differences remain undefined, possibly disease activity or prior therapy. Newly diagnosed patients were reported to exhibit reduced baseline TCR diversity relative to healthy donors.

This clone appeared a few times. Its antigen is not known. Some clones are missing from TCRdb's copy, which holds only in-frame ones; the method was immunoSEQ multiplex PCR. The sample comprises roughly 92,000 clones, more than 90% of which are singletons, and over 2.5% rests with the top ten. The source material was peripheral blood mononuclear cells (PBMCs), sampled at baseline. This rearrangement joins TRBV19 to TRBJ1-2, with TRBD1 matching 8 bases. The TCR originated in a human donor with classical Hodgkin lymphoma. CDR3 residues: CASSIGRGLHLYGYTF. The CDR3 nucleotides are TGTGCCAGTAGTATCGGCAGGGGGCTCCACCTCTATGGCTACACCTTC.